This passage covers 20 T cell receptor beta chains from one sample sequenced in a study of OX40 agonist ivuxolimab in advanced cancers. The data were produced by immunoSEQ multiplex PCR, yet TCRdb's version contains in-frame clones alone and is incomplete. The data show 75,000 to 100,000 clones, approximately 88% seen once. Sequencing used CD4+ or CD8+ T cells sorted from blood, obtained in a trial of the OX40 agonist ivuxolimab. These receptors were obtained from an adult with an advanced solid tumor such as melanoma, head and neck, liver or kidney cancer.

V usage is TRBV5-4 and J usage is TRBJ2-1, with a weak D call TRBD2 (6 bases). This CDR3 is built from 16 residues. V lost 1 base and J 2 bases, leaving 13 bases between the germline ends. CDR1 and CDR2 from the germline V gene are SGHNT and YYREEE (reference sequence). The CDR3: CASSLRGGIAYNEQFF. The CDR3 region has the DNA TGTGCCAGCAGCTTGAGGGGCGGGATAGCCTACAATGAGCAGTTCTTC.

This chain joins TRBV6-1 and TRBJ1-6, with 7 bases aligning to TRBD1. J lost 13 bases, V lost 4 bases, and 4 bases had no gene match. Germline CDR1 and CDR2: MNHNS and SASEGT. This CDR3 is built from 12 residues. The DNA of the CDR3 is TGTGCCAGCAGTGTAGGGGGCAGGCCCCTCCACTTT. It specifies CASSVGGRPLHF.

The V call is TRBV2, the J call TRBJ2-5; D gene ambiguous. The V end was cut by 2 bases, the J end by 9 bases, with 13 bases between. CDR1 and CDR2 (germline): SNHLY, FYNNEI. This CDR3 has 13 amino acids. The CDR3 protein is CASSESVFGSQYF. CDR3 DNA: TGTGCCAGCAGTGAAAGTGTATTCGGGTCCCAGTACTTC.

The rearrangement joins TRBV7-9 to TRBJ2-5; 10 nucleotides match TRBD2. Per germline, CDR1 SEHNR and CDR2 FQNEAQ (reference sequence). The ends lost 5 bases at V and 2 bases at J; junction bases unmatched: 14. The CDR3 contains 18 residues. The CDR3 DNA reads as TGTGCCAGCAGCCCACCTAGCGGGAGAACGGAGTGGCAAGAGACCCAGTACTTC. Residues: CASSPPSGRTEWQETQYF.

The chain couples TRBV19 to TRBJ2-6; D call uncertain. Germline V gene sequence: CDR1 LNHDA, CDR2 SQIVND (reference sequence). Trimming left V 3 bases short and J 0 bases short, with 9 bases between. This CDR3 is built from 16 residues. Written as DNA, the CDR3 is TGTGCCAGTAGTATCAGATCGGGCTCTGGGGCCAACGTCCTGACTTTC. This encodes CASSIRSGSGANVLTF.

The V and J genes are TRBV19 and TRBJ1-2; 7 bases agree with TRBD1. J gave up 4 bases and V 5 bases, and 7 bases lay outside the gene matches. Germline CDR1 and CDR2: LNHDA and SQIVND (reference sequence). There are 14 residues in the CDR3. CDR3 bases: TGTGCCAGTAGTGTCCGGGACAGCCTCTATGGCTACACCTTC. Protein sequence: CASSVRDSLYGYTF.

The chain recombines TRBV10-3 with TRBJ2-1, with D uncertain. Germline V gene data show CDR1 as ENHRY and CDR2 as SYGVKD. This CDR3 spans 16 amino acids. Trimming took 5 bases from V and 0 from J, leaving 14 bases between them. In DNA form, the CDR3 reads TGTGCCATCAGTCCCTACGGCCCAAGCTCCTACAATGAGCAGTTCTTC. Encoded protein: CAISPYGPSSYNEQFF.

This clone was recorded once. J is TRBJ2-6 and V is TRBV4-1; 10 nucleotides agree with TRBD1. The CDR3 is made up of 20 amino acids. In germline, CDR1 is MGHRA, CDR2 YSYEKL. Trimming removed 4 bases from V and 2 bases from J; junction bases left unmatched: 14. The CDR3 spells CASSRAGDRGFSTGANVLTF. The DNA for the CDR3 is TGCGCCAGCAGCCGGGCAGGGGACAGGGGTTTTAGCACTGGGGCCAACGTCCTGACTTTC.

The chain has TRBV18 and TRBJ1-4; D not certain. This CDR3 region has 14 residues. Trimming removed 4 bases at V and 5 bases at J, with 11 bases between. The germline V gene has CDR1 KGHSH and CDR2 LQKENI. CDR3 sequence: CASSRSGINEKLFF. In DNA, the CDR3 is TGTGCCAGCTCACGGTCCGGGATCAATGAAAAACTGTTTTTT.

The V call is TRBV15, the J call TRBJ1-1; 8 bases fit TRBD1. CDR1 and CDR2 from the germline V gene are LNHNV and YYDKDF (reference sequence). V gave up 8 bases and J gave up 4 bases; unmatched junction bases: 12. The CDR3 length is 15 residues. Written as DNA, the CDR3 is TGTGCCACCTCCGGAGGGTGGGACAGGACCACTGAAGCTTTCTTT. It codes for CATSGGWDRTTEAFF.

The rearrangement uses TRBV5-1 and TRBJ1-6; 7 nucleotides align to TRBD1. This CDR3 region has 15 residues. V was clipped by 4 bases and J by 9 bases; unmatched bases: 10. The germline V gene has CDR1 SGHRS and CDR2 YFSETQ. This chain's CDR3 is CASSPRTGSSSPLHF. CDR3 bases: TGCGCCAGCAGCCCGAGGACAGGTAGTAGTTCACCCCTCCACTTT.

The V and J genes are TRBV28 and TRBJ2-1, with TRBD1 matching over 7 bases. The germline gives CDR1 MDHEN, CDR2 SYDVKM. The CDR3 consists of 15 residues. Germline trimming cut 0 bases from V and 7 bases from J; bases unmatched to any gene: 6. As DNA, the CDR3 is TGTGCCAGCAGTTTATGGTACAGGGGTTTGAATGAGCAGTTCTTC. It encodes CASSLWYRGLNEQFF.

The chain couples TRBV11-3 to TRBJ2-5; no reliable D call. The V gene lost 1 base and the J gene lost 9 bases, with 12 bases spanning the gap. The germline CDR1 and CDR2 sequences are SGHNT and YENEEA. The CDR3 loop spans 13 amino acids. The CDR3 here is CASSLGQLNPQYF. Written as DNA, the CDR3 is TGTGCCAGCAGCTTAGGCCAACTGAATCCCCAGTACTTC. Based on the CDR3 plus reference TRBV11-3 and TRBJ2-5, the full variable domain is EAGVVQSPRYKIIEKKQPVAFWCNPISGHNTLYWYLQNLGQGPELLIRYENEEAVDDSQLPKDRFSAERLKGVDSTLKIQPAELGDSAVYLCASSLGQLNPQYFGPGTRLLVL.

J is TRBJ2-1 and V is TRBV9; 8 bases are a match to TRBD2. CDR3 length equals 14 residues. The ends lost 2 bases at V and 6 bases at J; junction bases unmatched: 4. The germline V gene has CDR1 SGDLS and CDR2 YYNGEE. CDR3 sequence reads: CASSVGTRGNEQFF. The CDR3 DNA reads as TGTGCCAGCAGCGTCGGGACTAGGGGCAATGAGCAGTTCTTC.

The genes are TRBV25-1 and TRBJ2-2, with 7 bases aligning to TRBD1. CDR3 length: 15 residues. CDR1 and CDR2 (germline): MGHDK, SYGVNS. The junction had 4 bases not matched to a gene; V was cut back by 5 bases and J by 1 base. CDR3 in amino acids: CASSSRQGNTGELFF. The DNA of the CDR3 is TGTGCCAGCAGTTCCCGACAGGGGAACACCGGGGAGCTGTTTTTT.

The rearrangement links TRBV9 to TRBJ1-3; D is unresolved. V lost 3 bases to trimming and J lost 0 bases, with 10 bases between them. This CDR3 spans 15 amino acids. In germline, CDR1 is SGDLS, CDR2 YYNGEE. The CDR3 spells CASSAGRNSGNTIYF. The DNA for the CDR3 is TGTGCCAGCAGCGCTGGACGGAACTCTGGAAACACCATATATTTT.

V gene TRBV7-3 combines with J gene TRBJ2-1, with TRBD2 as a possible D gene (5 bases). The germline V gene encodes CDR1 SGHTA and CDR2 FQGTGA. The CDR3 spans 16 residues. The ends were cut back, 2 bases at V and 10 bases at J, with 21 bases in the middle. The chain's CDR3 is CASSLDNPSFEGEQFF. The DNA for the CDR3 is TGTGCCAGCAGCTTAGACAATCCGAGCTTCGAGGGAGAGCAGTTCTTC.

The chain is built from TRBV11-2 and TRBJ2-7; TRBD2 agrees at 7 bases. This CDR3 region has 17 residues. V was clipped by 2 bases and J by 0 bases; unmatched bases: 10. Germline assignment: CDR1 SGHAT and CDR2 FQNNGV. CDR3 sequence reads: CASSLPAGRRGSYEQYF. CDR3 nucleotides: TGTGCCAGCAGCTTACCAGCCGGGAGGAGGGGCTCCTACGAGCAGTACTTC. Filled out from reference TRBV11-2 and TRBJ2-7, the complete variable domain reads EAGVAQSPRYKIIEKRQSVAFWCNPISGHATLYWYQQILGQGPKLLIQFQNNGVVDDSQLPKDRFSAERLKGVDSTLKIQPAKLEDSAVYLCASSLPAGRRGSYEQYFGPGTRLTVT.

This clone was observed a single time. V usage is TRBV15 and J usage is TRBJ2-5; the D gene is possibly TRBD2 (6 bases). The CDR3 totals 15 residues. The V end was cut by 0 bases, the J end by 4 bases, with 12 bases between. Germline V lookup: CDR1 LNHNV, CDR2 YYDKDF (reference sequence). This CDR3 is CATSRELTGVETQYF. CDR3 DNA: TGTGCCACCAGCAGAGAGCTTACGGGGGTAGAGACCCAGTACTTC.

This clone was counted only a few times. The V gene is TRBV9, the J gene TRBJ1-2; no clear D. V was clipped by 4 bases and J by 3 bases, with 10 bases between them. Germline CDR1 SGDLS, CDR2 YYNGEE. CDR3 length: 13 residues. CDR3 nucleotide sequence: TGTGCCAGCAGCCCCGCCGGGGACTATGGCTACACCTTC. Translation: CASSPAGDYGYTF.